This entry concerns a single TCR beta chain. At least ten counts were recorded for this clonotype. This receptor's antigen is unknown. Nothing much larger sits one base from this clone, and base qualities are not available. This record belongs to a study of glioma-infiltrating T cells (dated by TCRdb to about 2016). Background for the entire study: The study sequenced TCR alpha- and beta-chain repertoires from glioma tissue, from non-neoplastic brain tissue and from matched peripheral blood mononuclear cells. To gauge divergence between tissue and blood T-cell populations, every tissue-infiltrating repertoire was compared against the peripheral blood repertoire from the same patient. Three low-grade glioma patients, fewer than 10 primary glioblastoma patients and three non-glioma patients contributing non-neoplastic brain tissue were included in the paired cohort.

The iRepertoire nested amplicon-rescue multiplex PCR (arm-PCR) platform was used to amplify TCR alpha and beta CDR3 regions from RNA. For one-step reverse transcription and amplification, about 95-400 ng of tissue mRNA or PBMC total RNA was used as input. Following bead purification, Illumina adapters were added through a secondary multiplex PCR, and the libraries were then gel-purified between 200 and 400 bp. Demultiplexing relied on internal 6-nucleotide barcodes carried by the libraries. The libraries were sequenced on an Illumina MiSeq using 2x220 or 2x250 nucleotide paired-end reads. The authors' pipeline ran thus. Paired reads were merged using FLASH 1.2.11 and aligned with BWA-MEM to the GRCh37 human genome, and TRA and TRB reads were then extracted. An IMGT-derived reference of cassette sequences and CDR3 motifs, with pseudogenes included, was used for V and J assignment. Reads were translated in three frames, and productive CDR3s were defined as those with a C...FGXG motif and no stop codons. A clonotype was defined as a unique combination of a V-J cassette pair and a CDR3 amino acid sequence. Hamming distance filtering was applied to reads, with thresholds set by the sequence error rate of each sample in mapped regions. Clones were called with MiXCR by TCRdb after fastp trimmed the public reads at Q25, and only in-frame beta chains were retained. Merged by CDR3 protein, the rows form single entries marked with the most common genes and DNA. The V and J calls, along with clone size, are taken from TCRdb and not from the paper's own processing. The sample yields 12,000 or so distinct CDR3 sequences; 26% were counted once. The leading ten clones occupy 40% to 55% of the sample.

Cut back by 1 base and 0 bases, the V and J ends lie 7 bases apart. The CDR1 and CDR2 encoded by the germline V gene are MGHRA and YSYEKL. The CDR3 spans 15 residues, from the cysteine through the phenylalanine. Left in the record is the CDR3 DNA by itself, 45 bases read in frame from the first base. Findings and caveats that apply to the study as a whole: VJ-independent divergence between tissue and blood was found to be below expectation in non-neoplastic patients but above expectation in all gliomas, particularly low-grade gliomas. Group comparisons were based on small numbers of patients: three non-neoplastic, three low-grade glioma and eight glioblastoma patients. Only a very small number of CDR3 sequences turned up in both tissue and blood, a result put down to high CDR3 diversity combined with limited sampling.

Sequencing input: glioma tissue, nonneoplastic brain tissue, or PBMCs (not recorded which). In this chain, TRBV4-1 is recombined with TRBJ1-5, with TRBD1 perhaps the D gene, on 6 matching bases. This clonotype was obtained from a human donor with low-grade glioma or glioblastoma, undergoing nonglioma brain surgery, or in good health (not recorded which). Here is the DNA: TGCGCCAGCAGCCAAGGACAGGATAGCAATCAGCCCCAGCATTTT. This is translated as CASSQGQDSNQPQHF.